These 7 T cell receptor beta chains were all obtained from the same sample, sequenced in a study of T cell responses to AZD1222 COVID-19 vaccine. This table comes from immunoSEQ multiplex PCR, and its TCRdb copy is limited to in-frame clones, with some not included. The data show 150,000 to 200,000 clones, 93% seen once. The source was peripheral blood, collected on day 0 of AZD1222 vaccination. These receptor sequences come from an adult in good health.

J is TRBJ2-7 and V is TRBV10-2; tentatively, D is TRBD1 (6 bases). The germline gives CDR1 WSHSY, CDR2 SAAADI. CDR3 size: 15 residues. V was trimmed by 0 bases and J by 6 bases, leaving 15 bases between them. The CDR3: CASSESIPGRGEQYF. DNA for the CDR3: TGCGCCAGCAGTGAGTCGATTCCCGGCAGGGGCGAGCAGTACTTC.

The rearrangement links TRBV7-9 to TRBJ2-1; D possibly uses TRBD1 or TRBD2 (6 bases each). The CDR3 is made up of 15 amino acids. V shed 5 bases and J shed 0 bases, with 11 bases lying between them. Germline V gene sequence: CDR1 SEHNR, CDR2 FQNEAQ (reference sequence). The DNA of the CDR3 is TGTGCCAGCAGCCAGACGGGGGCCTCCTACAATGAGCAGTTCTTC. Translation: CASSQTGASYNEQFF. The complete variable domain, with remaining parts taken from reference TRBV7-9 and TRBJ2-1, reads DTGVSQNPRHKITKRGQNVTFRCDPISEHNRLYWYRQTLGQGPEFLTYFQNEAQLEKSRLLSDRFSAERPKGSFSTLEIQRTEQGDSAMYLCASSQTGASYNEQFFGPGTRLTVL.

The rearrangement uses TRBV6-5 and TRBJ1-2; no definite D call. V was pared by 7 bases and J by 4 bases, with 13 bases between. The germline gives CDR1 MNHEY, CDR2 SVGAGI. This CDR3 has 13 amino acids. The CDR3 sequence is CASISLEGYGYTF. The DNA for the CDR3 is TGTGCCAGCATTAGTTTGGAGGGCTATGGCTACACCTTC.

In DNA, the CDR3 is TGTGCCAGCAGTCTTATTTCAGGGGGCAATGAGCAGTTCTTC. Protein sequence: CASSLISGGNEQFF. The chain uses TRBV6-5 and TRBJ2-1; 7 nucleotides agree with TRBD1. In germline, CDR1 is MNHEY, CDR2 SVGAGI. Trimming took 5 bases from V and 6 from J; bases not matched to a gene: 7. The CDR3 length is 14 residues.

This chain links TRBV6-5 with TRBJ2-7, with D uncertain. CDR1 and CDR2 (germline): MNHEY, SVGAGI. CDR3 length equals 11 residues. The germline V and J ends were trimmed by 10 bases and 5 bases, with 12 bases remaining between them. In DNA form, the CDR3 reads TGTGCCACGTCCGTTTTCCACGAGCAGTACTTC. This sequence encodes CATSVFHEQYF.

The V call is TRBV19, the J call TRBJ1-2; tentatively, D is TRBD1 (6 bases). CDR3 length: 14 amino acids. V lost 4 bases and J lost 4, with 13 bases in between. Germline-derived CDR1 and CDR2 are LNHDA and SQIVND (reference sequence). In DNA, the CDR3 is TGTGCCAGTAGTACGCTATCAGGGGCCTATGGCTACACCTTC. Amino acids: CASSTLSGAYGYTF.

The chain has TRBV3-1 (or the pseudogene TRBV3-2) and TRBJ2-1; TRBD2 matches 8 bases. Unmatched junction bases numbered 7, after V lost 0 bases and J lost 3 bases. Germline V gene data show CDR1 as LGHDT and CDR2 as YNNKEL (reference sequence). The CDR3 extends over 17 amino acids. CDR3 in DNA: TGTGCCAGCAGCCAAGATAGAAAAGCGGGAGTCTACAATGAGCAGTTCTTC. Protein sequence: CASSQDRKAGVYNEQFF.